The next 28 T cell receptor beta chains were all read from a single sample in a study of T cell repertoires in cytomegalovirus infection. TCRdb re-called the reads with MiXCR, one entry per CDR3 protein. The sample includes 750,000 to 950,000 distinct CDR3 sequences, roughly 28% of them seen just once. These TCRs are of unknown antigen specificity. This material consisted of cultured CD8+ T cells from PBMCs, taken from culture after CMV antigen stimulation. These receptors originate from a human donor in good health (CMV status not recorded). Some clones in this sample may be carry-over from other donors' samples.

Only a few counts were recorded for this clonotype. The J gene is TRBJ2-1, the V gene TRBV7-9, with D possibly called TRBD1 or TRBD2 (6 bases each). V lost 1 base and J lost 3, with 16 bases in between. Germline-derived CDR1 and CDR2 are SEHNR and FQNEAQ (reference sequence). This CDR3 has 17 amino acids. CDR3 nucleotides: TGTGCCAGCAGCTTAGAGTCCCGGGGGCCATTCTACAATGAGCAGTTCTTC. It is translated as CASSLESRGPFYNEQFF.

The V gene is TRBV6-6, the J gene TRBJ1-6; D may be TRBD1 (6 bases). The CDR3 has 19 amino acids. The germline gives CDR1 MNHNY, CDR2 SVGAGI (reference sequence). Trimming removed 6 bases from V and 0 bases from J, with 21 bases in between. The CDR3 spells CASRHPGAGGSSYNSPLHF. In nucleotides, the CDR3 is TGTGCCAGCAGGCACCCGGGGGCTGGGGGAAGCTCCTATAATTCACCCCTCCACTTT.

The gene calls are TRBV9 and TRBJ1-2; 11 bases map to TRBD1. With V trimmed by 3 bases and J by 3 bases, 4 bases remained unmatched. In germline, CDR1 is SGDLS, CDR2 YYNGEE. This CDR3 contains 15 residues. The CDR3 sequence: CASSAGTGGYYGYTF. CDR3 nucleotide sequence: TGTGCCAGCAGCGCCGGGACAGGGGGTTACTATGGCTACACCTTC.

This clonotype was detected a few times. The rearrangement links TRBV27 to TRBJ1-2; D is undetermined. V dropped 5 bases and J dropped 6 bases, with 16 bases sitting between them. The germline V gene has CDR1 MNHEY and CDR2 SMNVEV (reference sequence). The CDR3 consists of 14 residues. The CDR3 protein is CASSPRRRWDGYTF. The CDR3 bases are TGTGCCAGCAGTCCCCGACGCCGGTGGGATGGCTACACCTTC.

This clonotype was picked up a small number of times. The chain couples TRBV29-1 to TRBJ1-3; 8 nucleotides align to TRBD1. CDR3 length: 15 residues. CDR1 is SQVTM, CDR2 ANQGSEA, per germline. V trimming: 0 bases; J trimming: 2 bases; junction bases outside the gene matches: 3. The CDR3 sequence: CSVEDNRGAGNTIYF. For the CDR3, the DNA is TGCAGCGTTGAAGACAACAGGGGGGCTGGAAACACCATATATTTT.

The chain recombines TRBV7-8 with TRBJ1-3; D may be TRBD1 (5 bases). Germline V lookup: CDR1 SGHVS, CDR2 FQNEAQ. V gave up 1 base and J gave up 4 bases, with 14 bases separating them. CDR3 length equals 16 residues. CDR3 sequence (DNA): TGTGCCAGCAGCTTAGATAAGGGGTCTTACGGAAACACCATATATTTT. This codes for CASSLDKGSYGNTIYF. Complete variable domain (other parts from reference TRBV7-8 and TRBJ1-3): GAGVSQSPRYKVAKRGQDVALRCDPISGHVSLFWYQQALGQGPEFLTYFQNEAQLDKSGLPSDRFFAERPEGSVSTLKIQRTQQEDSAVYLCASSLDKGSYGNTIYFGEGSWLTVV.

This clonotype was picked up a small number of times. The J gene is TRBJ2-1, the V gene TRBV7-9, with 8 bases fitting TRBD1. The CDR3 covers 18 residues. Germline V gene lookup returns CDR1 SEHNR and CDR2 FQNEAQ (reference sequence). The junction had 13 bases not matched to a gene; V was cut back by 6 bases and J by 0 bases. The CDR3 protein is CASRRLLGQESSYNEQFF. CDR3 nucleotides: TGTGCCAGCAGACGATTGTTGGGACAGGAGAGCTCCTACAATGAGCAGTTCTTC.

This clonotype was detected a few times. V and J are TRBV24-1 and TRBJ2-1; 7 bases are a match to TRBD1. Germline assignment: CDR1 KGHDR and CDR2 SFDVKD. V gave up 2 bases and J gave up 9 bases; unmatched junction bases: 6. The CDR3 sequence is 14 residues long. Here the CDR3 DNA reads TGTGCCACCAGTGATTACAGGGGATACGGTGAGCAGTTCTTC. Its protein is CATSDYRGYGEQFF.

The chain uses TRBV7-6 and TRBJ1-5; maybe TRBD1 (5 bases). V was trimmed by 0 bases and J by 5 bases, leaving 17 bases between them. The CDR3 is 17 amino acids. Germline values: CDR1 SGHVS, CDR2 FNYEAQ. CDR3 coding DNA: TGTGCCAGCAGCTTAGCGGTCGGGGGACCCCGGGATCAGCCCCAGCATTTT. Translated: CASSLAVGGPRDQPQHF.

The chain's CDR3 is CASSEEGPYQPQHF. In nucleotides, the CDR3 is TGTGCCAGCAGTGAAGAGGGGCCATATCAGCCCCAGCATTTT. This chain connects TRBV2 to TRBJ1-5; a possible D gene is TRBD1 (5 bases). The CDR3 spans 14 residues. From germline, CDR1 is SNHLY and CDR2 FYNNEI. The V and J ends lost 1 base and 5 bases respectively, with 9 bases between them.

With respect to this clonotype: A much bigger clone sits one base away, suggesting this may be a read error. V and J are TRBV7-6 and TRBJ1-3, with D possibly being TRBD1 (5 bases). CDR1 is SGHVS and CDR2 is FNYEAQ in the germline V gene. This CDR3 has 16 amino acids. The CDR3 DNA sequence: TGTGCCAGCAGCTTAAAACAGGTCTACTCTGGAAACACCATAAATTTT. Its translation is CASSLKQVYSGNTINF.

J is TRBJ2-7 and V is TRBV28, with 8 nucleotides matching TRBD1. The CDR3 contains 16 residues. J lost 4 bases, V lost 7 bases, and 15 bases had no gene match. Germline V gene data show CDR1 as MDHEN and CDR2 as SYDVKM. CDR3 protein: CASTPTVRQGAYEQYV. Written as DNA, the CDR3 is TGTGCCAGCACCCCTACGGTAAGGCAGGGGGCTTACGAGCAGTACGTC.

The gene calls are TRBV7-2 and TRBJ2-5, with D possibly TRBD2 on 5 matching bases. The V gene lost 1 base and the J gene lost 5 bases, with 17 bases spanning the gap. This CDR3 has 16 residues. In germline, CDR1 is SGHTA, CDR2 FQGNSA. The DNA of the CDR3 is TGTGCCAGCAGCTTAGGGCGAGCAGCGGTGATGGAGACCCAGTACTTC. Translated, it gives CASSLGRAAVMETQYF.

The CDR3 coding sequence is TGTGCCAGCAGCTTCGGGCGGCCGGCGGAGACCCAGTACTTC. Its protein is CASSFGRPAETQYF. V gene TRBV5-6 combines with J gene TRBJ2-5; D remains unclear. This CDR3 contains 14 residues. V lost 2 bases and J lost 5, with 13 bases in between. Germline V lookup: CDR1 SGHDT, CDR2 YYEEEE.

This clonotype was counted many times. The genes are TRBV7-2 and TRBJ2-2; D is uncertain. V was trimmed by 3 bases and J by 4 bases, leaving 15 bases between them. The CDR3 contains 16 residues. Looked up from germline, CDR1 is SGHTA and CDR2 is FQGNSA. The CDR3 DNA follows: TGTGCCAGCAGCTTTGGCAGGTCCATTTTCACCGGGGAGCTGTTTTTT. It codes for CASSFGRSIFTGELFF.

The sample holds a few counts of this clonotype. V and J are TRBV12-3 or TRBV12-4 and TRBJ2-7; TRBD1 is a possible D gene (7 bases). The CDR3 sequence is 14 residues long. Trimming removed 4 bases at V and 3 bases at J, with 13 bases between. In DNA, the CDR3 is TGTGCCAGCAGTTCGGGGGACAGCAACTACGAGCAGTACTTC. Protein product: CASSSGDSNYEQYF.

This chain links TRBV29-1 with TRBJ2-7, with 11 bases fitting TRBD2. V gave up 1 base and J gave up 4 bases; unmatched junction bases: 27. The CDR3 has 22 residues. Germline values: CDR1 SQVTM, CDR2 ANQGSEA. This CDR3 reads CSVEVLDLTRTAPGTSGYEQYF. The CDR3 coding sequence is TGCAGCGTTGAAGTCCTCGACCTGACCAGGACAGCTCCCGGGACTAGCGGTTACGAGCAGTACTTC.

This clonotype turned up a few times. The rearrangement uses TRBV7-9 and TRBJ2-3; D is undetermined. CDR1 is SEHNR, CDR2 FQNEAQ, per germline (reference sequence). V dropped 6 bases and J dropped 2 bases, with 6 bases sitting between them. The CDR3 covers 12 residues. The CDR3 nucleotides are TGTGCCAGCAGGGTAGTCACAGATACGCAGTATTTT. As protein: CASRVVTDTQYF.

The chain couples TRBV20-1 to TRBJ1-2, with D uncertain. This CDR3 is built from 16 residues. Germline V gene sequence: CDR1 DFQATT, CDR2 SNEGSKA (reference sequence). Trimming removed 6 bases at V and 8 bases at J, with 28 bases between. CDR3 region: CSAQQPPSDVFGGYTF. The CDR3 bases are TGCAGTGCCCAACAACCGCCCTCGGACGTTTTTGGAGGCTACACCTTC.

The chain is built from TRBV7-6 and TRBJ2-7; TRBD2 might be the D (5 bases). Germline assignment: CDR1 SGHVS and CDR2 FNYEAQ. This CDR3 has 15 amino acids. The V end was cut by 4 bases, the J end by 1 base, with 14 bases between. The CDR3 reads CASSSGLGFSYEQYF. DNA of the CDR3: TGTGCCAGCAGCTCCGGACTTGGCTTTTCCTACGAGCAGTACTTC. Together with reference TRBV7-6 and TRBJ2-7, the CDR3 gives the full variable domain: GAGVSQSPRYKVTKRGQDVALRCDPISGHVSLYWYRQALGQGPEFLTYFNYEAQQDKSGLPNDRFSAERPEGSISTLTIQRTEQRDSAMYRCASSSGLGFSYEQYFGPGTRLTVT.

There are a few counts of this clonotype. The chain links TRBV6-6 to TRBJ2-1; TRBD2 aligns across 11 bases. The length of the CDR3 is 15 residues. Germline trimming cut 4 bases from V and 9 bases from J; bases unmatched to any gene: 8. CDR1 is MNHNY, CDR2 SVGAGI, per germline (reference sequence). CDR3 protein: CASSLLAGVGSEQFF. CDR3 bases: TGTGCCAGCAGTTTACTAGCGGGGGTGGGGTCTGAGCAGTTCTTC.

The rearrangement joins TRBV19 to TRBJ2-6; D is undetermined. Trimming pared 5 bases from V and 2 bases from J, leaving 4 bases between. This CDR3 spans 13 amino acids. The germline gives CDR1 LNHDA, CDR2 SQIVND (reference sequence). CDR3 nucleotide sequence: TGTGCCAGTAGTGGCGCTGGGGCCAACGTCCTGACTTTC. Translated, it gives CASSGAGANVLTF.

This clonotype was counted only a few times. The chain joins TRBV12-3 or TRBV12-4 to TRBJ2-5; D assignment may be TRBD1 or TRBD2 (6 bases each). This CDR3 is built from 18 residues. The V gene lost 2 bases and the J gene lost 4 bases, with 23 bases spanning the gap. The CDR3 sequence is CASSLFHRWGAGGETQYF. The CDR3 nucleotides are TGTGCCAGCAGTTTATTTCATCGTTGGGGGGCCGGGGGAGAGACCCAGTACTTC.

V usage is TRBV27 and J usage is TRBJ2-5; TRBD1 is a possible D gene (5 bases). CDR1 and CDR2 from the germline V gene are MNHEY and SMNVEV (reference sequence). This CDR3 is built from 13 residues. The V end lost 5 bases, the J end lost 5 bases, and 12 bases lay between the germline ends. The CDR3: CASSAAGRETQYF. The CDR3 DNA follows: TGTGCCAGCAGTGCGGCAGGGCGGGAGACCCAGTACTTC.

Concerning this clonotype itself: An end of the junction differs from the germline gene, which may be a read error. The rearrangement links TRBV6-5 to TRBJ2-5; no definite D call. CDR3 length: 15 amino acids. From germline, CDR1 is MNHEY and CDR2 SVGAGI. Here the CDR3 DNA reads TGCGCCAGCAGTTACTCGAACCGCCAGCAAGAGACCCAGTACTTC. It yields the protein CASSYSNRQQETQYF.

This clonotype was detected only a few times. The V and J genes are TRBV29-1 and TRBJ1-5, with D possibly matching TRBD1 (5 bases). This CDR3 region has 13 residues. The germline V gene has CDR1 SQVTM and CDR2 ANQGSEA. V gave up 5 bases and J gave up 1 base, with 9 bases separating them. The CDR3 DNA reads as TGCAGCGTTCTGGACAAGAGCAATCAGCCCCAGCATTTT. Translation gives CSVLDKSNQPQHF.

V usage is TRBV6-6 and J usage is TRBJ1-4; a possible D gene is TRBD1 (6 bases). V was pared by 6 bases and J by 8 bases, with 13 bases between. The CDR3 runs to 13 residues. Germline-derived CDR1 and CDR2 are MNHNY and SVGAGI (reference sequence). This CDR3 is CASSLLTGEKLFF. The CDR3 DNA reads TGTGCCAGCAGCCTTCTAACAGGGGAAAAACTGTTTTTT.

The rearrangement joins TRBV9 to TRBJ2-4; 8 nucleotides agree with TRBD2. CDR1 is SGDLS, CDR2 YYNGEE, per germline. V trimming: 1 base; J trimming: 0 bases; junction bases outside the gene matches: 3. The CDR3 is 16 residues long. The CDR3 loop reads CASSVTGGRAKNIQYF. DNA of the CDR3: TGTGCCAGCAGCGTAACGGGGGGGCGAGCCAAAAACATTCAGTACTTC.